This TCR beta chain was found in a study of T cells in Graves' hyperthyroidism and ophthalmopathy. With 3 bases removed from V and 9 bases from J, the gap between germline ends came to 27 bases. The germline CDR1 and CDR2 sequences are DFQATT and SNEGSKA (reference sequence). The CDR3 contains 17 residues. In its sample, this clonotype was seen a few times. What was amplified from RNA transcripts were TCR beta CDR3 regions. The HTBI primer set was used in a first-round RT-PCR of the TCR CDR3. Via MiXCR, TCRdb re-called the multiplex PCR reads, giving one row per CDR3 protein. The sample shows some 270,000 distinct CDR3 sequences, about an eighth of them seen only once.

J is TRBJ2-1 and V is TRBV20-1; no firm D call. This clonotype was obtained from a woman aged 25 to 45 with Graves' hyperthyroidism that later progressed to Graves' ophthalmopathy. Material: blood. The CDR3 reads CSASPHHRFITSREQFF. The CDR3, as DNA: TGCAGTGCTAGTCCGCATCACCGGTTCATAACATCTCGTGAGCAGTTCTTC.